These 16 T cell receptor beta chains originate from one sample sequenced in a study of Graves' ophthalmopathy and Graves' hyperthyroidism. RNA transcripts yielded amplified TCR beta CDR3 regions. HTBI primers primed a first-round RT-PCR, and a second-round multiplex PCR followed. TCRdb re-called the multiplex PCR reads with MiXCR, one entry per CDR3 protein. The data contain fewer than 350,000 distinct CDR3 sequences, roughly a sixth of them seen just once; the ten biggest clones take up 9% to 15%. The sample consisted of peripheral blood. Source of these receptors: an adult man with Graves' ophthalmopathy.

The table lists this clonotype with many counts. The chain links TRBV6-5 to TRBJ2-7, with no clear D. With 6 bases removed from V and 5 bases from J, the gap between germline ends came to 8 bases. The CDR3 runs to 11 residues. Germline V gene data show CDR1 as MNHEY and CDR2 as SVGAGI. The CDR3 reads CASRVGNEQYF. The CDR3 nucleotides read TGTGCCAGCAGAGTTGGGAACGAGCAGTACTTC.

This clonotype showed up many times. V usage is TRBV20-1 and J usage is TRBJ2-7; unclear D gene. Trimming stripped 5 bases from V and 2 bases from J, with 13 bases between. The germline V gene encodes CDR1 DFQATT and CDR2 SNEGSKA (reference sequence). The CDR3 consists of 13 residues. Written as DNA, the CDR3 is TGCAGTGCTTATCAACATGGGACCTACGAGCAGTACTTC. Its protein product is CSAYQHGTYEQYF.

This clonotype appeared many times. J is TRBJ2-5 and V is TRBV7-3; 14 bases fit TRBD2. The ends lost 5 bases at V and 5 bases at J; junction bases unmatched: 7. This CDR3 is built from 16 residues. Germline assignment: CDR1 SGHTA and CDR2 FQGTGA. CDR3 sequence: CASSRGLAGAGETQYF. The CDR3 DNA follows: TGTGCCAGCAGCAGGGGACTAGCGGGAGCCGGGGAGACCCAGTACTTC.

This clonotype was counted at least ten times. The chain recombines TRBV7-9 with TRBJ1-1; 9 bases line up with TRBD1. V was clipped by 3 bases and J by 7 bases; unmatched bases: 3. This CDR3 spans 13 amino acids. Germline V gene sequence: CDR1 SEHNR, CDR2 FQNEAQ (reference sequence). CDR3 in DNA: TGTGCCAGCAGCTTGGGACAGGGTCGTGAAGCTTTCTTT. Translating gives CASSLGQGREAFF. The whole variable domain, filled in from reference TRBV7-9 and TRBJ1-1, reads DTGVSQNPRHKITKRGQNVTFRCDPISEHNRLYWYRQTLGQGPEFLTYFQNEAQLEKSRLLSDRFSAERPKGSFSTLEIQRTEQGDSAMYLCASSLGQGREAFFGQGTRLTVV.

Ten or more counts support this clonotype. The genes are TRBV20-1 and TRBJ1-1; D unclear. This CDR3 comprises 12 residues. Trimming took off 7 bases at V and 4 bases at J, with 13 bases between the two ends. CDR1 DFQATT and CDR2 SNEGSKA come from the germline V gene (reference sequence). The CDR3 DNA sequence: TGCAGTGTTAAAGGGTCCGGCACTGAAGCTTTCTTT. This translates into CSVKGSGTEAFF.

The rearrangement links TRBV5-5 to TRBJ2-5; D gene uncertain. This CDR3 spans 17 amino acids. The V end lost 0 bases, the J end lost 5 bases, and 20 bases lay between the germline ends. Per the germline V gene, CDR1 is SGHKS and CDR2 is YYEKEE (reference sequence). This CDR3 reads CASSLVGMAGESETQYF. CDR3 DNA: TGTGCCAGCAGCTTGGTTGGGATGGCAGGCGAGTCGGAGACCCAGTACTTC.

This clonotype was counted ten times or more. The CDR3 here is CASSGGSRVFTDTQYF. CDR3 nucleotides: TGCGCCAGCAGCGGCGGGTCGAGAGTCTTCACAGATACGCAGTATTTT. The chain uses TRBV5-1 and TRBJ2-3, with D possibly TRBD2 on 5 matching bases. Germline V gene data show CDR1 as SGHRS and CDR2 as YFSETQ. The CDR3 consists of 16 residues. Trimming removed 4 bases at V and 2 bases at J, with 17 bases between.

At least ten counts were recorded for this clonotype. V is TRBV4-3 and J is TRBJ1-5, with 7 bases identical to TRBD1. CDR3 length: 21 residues. Germline CDR1 reads LGHNA; CDR2 reads YSLEER. The junction had 20 bases not matched to a gene; V was cut back by 0 bases and J by 3 bases. The DNA for the CDR3 is TGCGCCAGCAGCCAAGAGGGTTACGTTGTGACAGGGAGAGGGGCCAATCAGCCCCAGCATTTT. Protein: CASSQEGYVVTGRGANQPQHF.

The genes are TRBV7-2 and TRBJ2-5; D unresolved. From germline, CDR1 is SGHTA and CDR2 FQGNSA. V dropped 5 bases and J dropped 1 base, with 14 bases sitting between them. There are 15 residues in the CDR3. The CDR3 is CASSRVGGFQETQYF. The CDR3 coding sequence is TGTGCCAGCAGCAGAGTCGGTGGTTTCCAAGAGACCCAGTACTTC.

V gene TRBV20-1 combines with J gene TRBJ1-6; TRBD1 aligns across 7 bases. J was trimmed by 8 bases and V by 1 base; bases with no gene match: 8. The germline V gene has CDR1 DFQATT and CDR2 SNEGSKA (reference sequence). This CDR3 is built from 15 residues. The CDR3 protein is CSARVQGQRHSPLHF. The CDR3, as DNA: TGCAGTGCTAGAGTGCAGGGACAGCGCCATTCACCCCTCCACTTT.

As DNA, the CDR3 is TGTGCCAGCCGCCTGGATACGGGGATGAACACTGAAGCTTTCTTT. Protein: CASRLDTGMNTEAFF. The chain links TRBV6-1 to TRBJ1-1; no reliable D call. The V and J ends lost 8 bases and 0 bases respectively, with 16 bases between them. The germline gives CDR1 MNHNS, CDR2 SASEGT. The CDR3 loop spans 15 amino acids.

This clonotype was counted ten times or more. The chain is built from TRBV6-6 and TRBJ2-7; unclear D gene. The CDR3 spans 13 residues. The V end was cut by 10 bases, the J end by 5 bases, with 18 bases between. Germline V gene lookup returns CDR1 MNHNY and CDR2 SVGAGI (reference sequence). The CDR3: CATTGSNVDEQYF. For the CDR3, the DNA is TGTGCCACTACCGGGTCGAACGTCGACGAGCAGTACTTC.

The rearrangement uses TRBV20-1 and TRBJ2-7; 10 bases line up with TRBD2. Germline values: CDR1 DFQATT, CDR2 SNEGSKA (reference sequence). V dropped 2 bases and J dropped 6; count of bases not matched to a gene: 7. The CDR3 has 14 residues. The CDR3 loop reads CSARFPSGSSEQYF. For the CDR3, the DNA is TGCAGTGCTAGATTTCCTAGCGGGAGCAGCGAGCAGTACTTC.

Ten or more counts support this clonotype. The rearrangement links TRBV6-5 to TRBJ2-7; D remains unclear. This CDR3 spans 11 amino acids. Germline CDR1 is MNHEY and CDR2 is SVGAGI. The germline V and J ends were trimmed by 5 bases and 5 bases, with 7 bases remaining between them. The CDR3 region is CASSTRHEQYF. Written as DNA, the CDR3 is TGTGCCAGCAGTACTCGTCACGAGCAGTACTTC.

This clonotype was seen many times. The chain has TRBV11-2 and TRBJ1-1, with 7 bases lining up with TRBD1. Germline V gene lookup returns CDR1 SGHAT and CDR2 FQNNGV. The CDR3 length is 17 residues. The junction had 15 bases not matched to a gene; V was cut back by 1 base and J by 7 bases. In DNA form, the CDR3 reads TGTGCCAGCAGCTTAGGGGGGACAGTAGCCCGGGGGAGTGAAGCTTTCTTT. It is translated as CASSLGGTVARGSEAFF.

At least ten counts were recorded for this clonotype. The chain links TRBV12-3 or TRBV12-4 to TRBJ2-5; D may be TRBD2 (6 bases). Trimming took 6 bases from V and 4 from J, leaving 12 bases between them. CDR3 size: 13 residues. CDR3 DNA sequence: TGTGCCAGCAGGGCTTACGGGGGAGAGACCCAGTACTTC. This codes for CASRAYGGETQYF.